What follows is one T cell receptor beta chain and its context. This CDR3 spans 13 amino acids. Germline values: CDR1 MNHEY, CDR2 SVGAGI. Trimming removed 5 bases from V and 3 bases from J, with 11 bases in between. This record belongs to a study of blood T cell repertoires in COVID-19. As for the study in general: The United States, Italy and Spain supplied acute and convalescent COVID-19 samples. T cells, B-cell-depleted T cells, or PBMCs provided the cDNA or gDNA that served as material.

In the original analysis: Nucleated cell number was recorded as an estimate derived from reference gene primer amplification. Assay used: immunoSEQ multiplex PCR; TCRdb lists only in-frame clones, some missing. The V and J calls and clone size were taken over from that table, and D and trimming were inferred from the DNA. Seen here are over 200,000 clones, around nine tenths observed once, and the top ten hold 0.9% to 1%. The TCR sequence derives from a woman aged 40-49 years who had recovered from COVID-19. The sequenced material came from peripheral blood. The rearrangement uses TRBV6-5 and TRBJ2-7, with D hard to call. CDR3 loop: CASSIQVGYEQYF. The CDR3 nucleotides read TGTGCCAGCAGTATCCAGGTGGGCTACGAGCAGTACTTC.